The clone carrying this T cell receptor (beta chain) occurred once. Germline-derived CDR1 and CDR2 are SGHRS and YFSETQ. The ends lost 4 bases at V and 7 bases at J; junction bases unmatched: 4. CDR3 length: 14 residues. This entry comes from a study of technical replicates of blood from several donors. Repertoires were generated with immunoSEQ multiplex PCR, while TCRdb's copy carries only in-frame clones and drops some. The profile shows around 69,000 clones, more than 75% of them singletons. The sequenced material came from PBMCs. V and J are TRBV5-1 and TRBJ2-5; the match to TRBD2 covers 13 bases. This TCR was sampled from a human donor in good health. Some clones in this sample may be carry-over from other donors' samples. CDR3 sequence: CASSGGLAGRTQYF. CDR3 nucleotide sequence: TGCGCCAGCAGCGGGGGACTAGCGGGGAGGACCCAGTACTTC.